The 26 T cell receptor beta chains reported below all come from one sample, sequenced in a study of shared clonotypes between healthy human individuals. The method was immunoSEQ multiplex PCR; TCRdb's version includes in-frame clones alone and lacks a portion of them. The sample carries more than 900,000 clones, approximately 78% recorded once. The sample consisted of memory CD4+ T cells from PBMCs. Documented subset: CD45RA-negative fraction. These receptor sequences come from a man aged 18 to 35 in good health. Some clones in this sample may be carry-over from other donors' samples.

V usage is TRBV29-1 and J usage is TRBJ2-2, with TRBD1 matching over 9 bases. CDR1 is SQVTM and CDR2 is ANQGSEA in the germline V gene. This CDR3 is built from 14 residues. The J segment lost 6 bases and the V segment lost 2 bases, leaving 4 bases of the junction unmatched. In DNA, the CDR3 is TGCAGCGTTGAAAGGACAGGGGCTGCCGGGGAGCTGTTTTTT. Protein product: CSVERTGAAGELFF.

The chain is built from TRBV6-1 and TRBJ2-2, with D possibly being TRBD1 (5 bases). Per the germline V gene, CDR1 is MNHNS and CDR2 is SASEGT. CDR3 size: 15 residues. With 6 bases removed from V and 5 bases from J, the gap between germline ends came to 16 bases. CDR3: CASRTDRRTTGELFF. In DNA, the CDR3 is TGTGCCAGCAGGACCGACAGACGTACGACCGGGGAGCTGTTTTTT.

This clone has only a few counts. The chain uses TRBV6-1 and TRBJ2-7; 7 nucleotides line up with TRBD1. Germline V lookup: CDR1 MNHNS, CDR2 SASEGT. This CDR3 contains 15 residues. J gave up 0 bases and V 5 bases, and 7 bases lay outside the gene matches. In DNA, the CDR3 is TGTGCCAGCAGTACATCCGGGACAGCCTCCTACGAGCAGTACTTC. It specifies CASSTSGTASYEQYF.

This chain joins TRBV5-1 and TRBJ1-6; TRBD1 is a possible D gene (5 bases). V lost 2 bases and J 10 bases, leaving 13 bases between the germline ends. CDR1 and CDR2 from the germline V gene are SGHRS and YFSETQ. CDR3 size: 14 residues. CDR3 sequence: CASSFGAEASPLHF. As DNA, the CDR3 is TGCGCCAGCAGCTTCGGGGCAGAGGCCTCACCCCTCCACTTT.

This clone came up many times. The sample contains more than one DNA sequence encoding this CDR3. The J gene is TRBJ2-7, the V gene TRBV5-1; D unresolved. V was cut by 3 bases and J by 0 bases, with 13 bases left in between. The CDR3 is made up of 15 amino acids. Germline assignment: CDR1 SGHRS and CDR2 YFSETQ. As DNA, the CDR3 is TGCGCCAGCAGCTACACCGGGCCCTCCTCCTACGAGCAGTACTTC. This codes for CASSYTGPSSYEQYF.

CDR3 nucleotide sequence: TGTGCCAGCAGCAGCCAGACAGAGACCCAGTACTTC. This encodes CASSSQTETQYF. The chain carries TRBV5-4 and TRBJ2-5; D is uncertain. V lost 4 bases and J 4 bases, leaving 8 bases between the germline ends. This CDR3 spans 12 amino acids. Germline V gene data show CDR1 as SGHNT and CDR2 as YYREEE (reference sequence). The full variable domain, in which reference TRBV5-4 and TRBJ2-5 provide the parts outside the CDR3, is ETGVTQSPTHLIKTRGQQVTLRCSSQSGHNTVSWYQQALGQGPQFIFQYYREEENGRGNFPPRFSGLQFPNYSSELNVNALELDDSALYLCASSSQTETQYFGPGTRLLVL.

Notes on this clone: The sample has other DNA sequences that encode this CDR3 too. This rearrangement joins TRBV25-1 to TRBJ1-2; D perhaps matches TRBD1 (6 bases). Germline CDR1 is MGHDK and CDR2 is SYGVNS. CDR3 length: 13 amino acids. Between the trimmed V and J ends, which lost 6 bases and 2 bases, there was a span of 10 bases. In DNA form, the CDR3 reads TGTGCCAGCAGAACAGGGCTCAACTATGGCTACACCTTC. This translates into CASRTGLNYGYTF.

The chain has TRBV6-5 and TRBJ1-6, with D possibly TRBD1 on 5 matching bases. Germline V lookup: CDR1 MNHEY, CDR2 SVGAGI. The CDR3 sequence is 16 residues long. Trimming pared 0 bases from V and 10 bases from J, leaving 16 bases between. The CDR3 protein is CASSYSGQGGGSPLHF. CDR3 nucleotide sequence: TGTGCCAGCAGTTACTCAGGCCAGGGTGGCGGGTCACCCCTCCACTTT.

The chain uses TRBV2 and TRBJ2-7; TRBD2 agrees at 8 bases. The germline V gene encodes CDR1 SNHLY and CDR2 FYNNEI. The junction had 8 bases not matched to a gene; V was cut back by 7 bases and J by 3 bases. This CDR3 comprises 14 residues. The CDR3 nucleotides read TGTGCCAGCAAGGATGCGGGAGGCATCTACGAGCAGTACTTC. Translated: CASKDAGGIYEQYF.

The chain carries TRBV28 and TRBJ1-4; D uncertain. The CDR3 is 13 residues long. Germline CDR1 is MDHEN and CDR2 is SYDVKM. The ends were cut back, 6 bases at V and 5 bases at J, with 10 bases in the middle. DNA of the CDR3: TGTGCCAGCAGGCCTGATGGGAATGAAAAACTGTTTTTT. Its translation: CASRPDGNEKLFF. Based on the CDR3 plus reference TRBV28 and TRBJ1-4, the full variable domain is DVKVTQSSRYLVKRTGEKVFLECVQDMDHENMFWYRQDPGLGLRLIYFSYDVKMKEKGDIPEGYSVSREKKERFSLILESASTNQTSMYLCASRPDGNEKLFFGSGTQLSVL.

The DNA of the CDR3 is TGTGCCAGCAGTTCCCGGGGAGGGCGTGAGTTTTACGAGCAGTACTTC. This codes for CASSSRGGREFYEQYF. The chain combines TRBV28 with TRBJ2-7; the match to TRBD2 covers 7 bases. V lost 4 bases to trimming and J lost 4 bases; unmatched junction nucleotides: 13. This CDR3 spans 16 amino acids. The germline V gene has CDR1 MDHEN and CDR2 SYDVKM.

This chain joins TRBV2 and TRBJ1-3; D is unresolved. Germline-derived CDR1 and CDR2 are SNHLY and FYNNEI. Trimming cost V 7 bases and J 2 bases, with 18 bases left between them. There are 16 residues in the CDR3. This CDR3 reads CASTPDSLSTGNTIYF. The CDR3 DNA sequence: TGTGCCAGCACTCCAGATTCTTTATCCACTGGAAACACCATATATTTT. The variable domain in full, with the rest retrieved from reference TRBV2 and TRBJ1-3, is EPEVTQTPSHQVTQMGQEVILRCVPISNHLYFYWYRQILGQKVEFLVSFYNNEISEKSEIFDDQFSVERPDGSNFTLKIRSTKLEDSAMYFCASTPDSLSTGNTIYFGEGSWLTVV.

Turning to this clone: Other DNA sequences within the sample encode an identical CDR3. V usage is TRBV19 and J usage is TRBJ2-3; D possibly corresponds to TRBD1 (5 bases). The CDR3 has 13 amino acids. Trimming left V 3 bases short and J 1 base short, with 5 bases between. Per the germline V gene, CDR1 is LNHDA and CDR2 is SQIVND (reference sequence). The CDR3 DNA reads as TGTGCCAGTAGTATCAGGGGCACAGATACGCAGTATTTT. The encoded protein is CASSIRGTDTQYF.

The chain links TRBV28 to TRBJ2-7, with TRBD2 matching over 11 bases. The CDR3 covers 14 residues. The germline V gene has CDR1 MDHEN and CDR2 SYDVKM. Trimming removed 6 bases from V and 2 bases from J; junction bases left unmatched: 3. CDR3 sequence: CASSPGLAAYEQYF. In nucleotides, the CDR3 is TGTGCCAGCAGCCCGGGACTAGCGGCCTACGAGCAGTACTTC.

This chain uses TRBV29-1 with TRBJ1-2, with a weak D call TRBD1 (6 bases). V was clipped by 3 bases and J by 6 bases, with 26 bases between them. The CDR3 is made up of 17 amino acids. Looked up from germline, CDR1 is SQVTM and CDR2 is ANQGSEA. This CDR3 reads CSVEGTSGDGGYDGYTF. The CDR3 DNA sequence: TGCAGCGTTGAGGGGACGTCAGGGGACGGGGGATATGATGGCTACACCTTC.

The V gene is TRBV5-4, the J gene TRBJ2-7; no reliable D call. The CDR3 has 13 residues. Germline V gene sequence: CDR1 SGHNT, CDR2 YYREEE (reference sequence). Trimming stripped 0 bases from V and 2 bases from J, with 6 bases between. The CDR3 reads CASSLVTAYEQYF. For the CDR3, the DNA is TGTGCCAGCAGCTTGGTCACAGCCTACGAGCAGTACTTC.

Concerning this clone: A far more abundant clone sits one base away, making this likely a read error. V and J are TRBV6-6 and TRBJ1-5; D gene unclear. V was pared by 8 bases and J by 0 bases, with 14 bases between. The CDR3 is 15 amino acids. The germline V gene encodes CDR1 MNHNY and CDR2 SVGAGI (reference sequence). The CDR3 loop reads CASGAGVDSNQPQHF. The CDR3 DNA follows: TGTGCCAGCGGTGCAGGAGTAGATAGCAATCAGCCCCAGCATTTT.

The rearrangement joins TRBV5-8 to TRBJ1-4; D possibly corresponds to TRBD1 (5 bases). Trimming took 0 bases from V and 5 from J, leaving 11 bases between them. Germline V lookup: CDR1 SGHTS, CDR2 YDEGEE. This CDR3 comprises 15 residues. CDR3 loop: CASSLGGAPNEKLFF. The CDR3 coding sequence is TGTGCCAGCAGCTTGGGTGGGGCGCCGAATGAAAAACTGTTTTTT. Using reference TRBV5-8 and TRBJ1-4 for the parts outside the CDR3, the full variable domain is EAGVTQSPTHLIKTRGQQATLRCSPISGHTSVYWYQQALGLGLQFLLWYDEGEERNRGNFPPRFSGRQFPNYSSELNVNALELEDSALYLCASSLGGAPNEKLFFGSGTQLSVL.

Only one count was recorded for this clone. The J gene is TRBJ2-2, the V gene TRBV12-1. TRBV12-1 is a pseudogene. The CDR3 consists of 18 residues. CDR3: CASSLGAEQRAKIGELFF. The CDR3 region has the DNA TGTGCCAGCAGCTTGGGGGCAGAGCAGCGGGCTAAGATCGGGGAGCTGTTTTTT.

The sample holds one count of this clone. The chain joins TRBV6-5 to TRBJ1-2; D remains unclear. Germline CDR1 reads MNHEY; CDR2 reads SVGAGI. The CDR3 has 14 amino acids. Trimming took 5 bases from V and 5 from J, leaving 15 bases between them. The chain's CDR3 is CASSPAVRQYGYTF. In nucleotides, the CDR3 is TGTGCCAGCAGTCCTGCCGTCAGGCAGTATGGCTACACCTTC.

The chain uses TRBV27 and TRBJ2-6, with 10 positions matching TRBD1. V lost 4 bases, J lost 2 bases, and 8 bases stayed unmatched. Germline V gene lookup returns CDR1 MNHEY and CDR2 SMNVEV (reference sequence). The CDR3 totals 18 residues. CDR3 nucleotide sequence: TGTGCCAGCAGTTCACCCGGACAGGGGGTCCCTGGGGCCAACGTCCTGACTTTC. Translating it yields CASSSPGQGVPGANVLTF.

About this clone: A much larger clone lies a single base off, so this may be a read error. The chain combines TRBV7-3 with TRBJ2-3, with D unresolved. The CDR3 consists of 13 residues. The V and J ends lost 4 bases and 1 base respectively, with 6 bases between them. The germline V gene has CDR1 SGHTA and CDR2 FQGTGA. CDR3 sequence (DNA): TGTGCCAGCAGCTCAACGGGCACAGATACGCAGTATTTT. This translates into CASSSTGTDTQYF.

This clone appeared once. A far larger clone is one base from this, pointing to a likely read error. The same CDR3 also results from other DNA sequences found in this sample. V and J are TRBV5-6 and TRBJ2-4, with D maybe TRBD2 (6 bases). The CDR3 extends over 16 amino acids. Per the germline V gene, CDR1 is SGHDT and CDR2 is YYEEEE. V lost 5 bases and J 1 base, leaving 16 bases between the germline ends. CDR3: CASSAGSVVAKNIQYF. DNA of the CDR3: TGTGCCAGCAGTGCGGGATCGGTAGTGGCCAAAAACATTCAGTACTTC.

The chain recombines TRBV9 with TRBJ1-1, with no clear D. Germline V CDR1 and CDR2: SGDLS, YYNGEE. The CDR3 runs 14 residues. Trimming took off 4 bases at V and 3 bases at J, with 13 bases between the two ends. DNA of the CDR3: TGTGCCAGCAGCCCAACGGGGTGGGACACTGAAGCTTTCTTT. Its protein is CASSPTGWDTEAFF.

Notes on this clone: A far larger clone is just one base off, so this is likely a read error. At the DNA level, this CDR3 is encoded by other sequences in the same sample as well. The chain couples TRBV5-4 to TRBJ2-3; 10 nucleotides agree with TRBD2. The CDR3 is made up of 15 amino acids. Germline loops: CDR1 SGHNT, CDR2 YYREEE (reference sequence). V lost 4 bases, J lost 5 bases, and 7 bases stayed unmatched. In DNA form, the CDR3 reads TGTGCCAGCAGCCTACCTAGCGGGAGTAGAGATACGCAGTATTTT. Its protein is CASSLPSGSRDTQYF.

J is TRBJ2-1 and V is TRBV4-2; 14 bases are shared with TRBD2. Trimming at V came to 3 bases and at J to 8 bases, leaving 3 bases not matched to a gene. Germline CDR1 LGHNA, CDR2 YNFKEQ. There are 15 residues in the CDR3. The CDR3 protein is CASSHGGLAGDEQFF. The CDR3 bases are TGTGCCAGCAGCCATGGGGGACTAGCGGGAGATGAGCAGTTCTTC.